This T cell receptor (beta chain) was sequenced during a study of blood T cell repertoires in COVID-19. Method: immunoSEQ multiplex PCR; TCRdb's copy keeps in-frame clones and lacks some. This table holds 95,000 to 150,000 clones, 70% to 90% found once. This CDR3 region has 14 residues. Per the germline V gene, CDR1 is MNHEY and CDR2 is SVGAGI. V lost 2 bases and J lost 4, with 9 bases in between. The sample consisted of peripheral blood. The genes are TRBV6-5 and TRBJ1-3, with a possible D match to TRBD1 (5 bases). The receptor's source is a woman aged 45 to 65 with acute or convalescent COVID-19. CDR3 region: CASSYEQGGNTIYF. The DNA of the CDR3 is TGTGCCAGCAGTTACGAGCAGGGCGGAAACACCATATATTTT.